This is a list of T cell receptor beta chains from one sample in a study of Ad26.COV2.S vaccination and SARS-CoV-2 variants. Profiling relied on immunoSEQ multiplex PCR, and the TCRdb table lists in-frame clones only, not all of them. This table holds about 420,000 clones, 85% to 90% found once. Sequenced material: peripheral blood, taken in a trial of Ad26.COV2.S vaccine versus placebo. The receptors come from a person between 18 and 59 years old who received the Ad26.COV2.S COVID-19 vaccine or a placebo. The CDR3 runs from the conserved cysteine through the conserved F or W. Fields, in order: V gene, J gene, D gene, clone size, CDR3 protein, CDR3 DNA. D genes are given only for firm matches. A row's size may be missing; if present it is once, few, many or a size class.

>TRBV7-9|TRBJ2-6|-|-
CASSLAMGTGANVLTF
TGTGCCAGCAGCTTAGCGATGGGAACTGGGGCCAACGTCCTGACTTTC
>TRBV12-3/TRBV12-4|TRBJ1-1|-|-
CASRLQSYTEAFF
TGTGCCAGCAGGTTACAGAGTTACACTGAAGCTTTCTTT
>TRBV4-1|TRBJ1-2|TRBD1|once
CASSQPGQWTARDGYTF
TGCGCCAGCAGCCAACCGGGACAGTGGACGGCCCGGGATGGCTACACCTTC
>TRBV7-2|TRBJ1-4|-|-
CASSLDRVSEKLFF
TGTGCCAGCAGCTTAGACCGGGTATCTGAAAAACTGTTTTTT
>TRBV5-4|TRBJ2-5|-|-
CASSADPAQETQYF
TGTGCCAGCAGCGCGGACCCCGCCCAAGAGACCCAGTACTTC
>TRBV7-2|TRBJ1-2|-|-
CASSLSNLGYTF
TGTGCCAGCAGCTTATCGAATTTAGGCTACACCTTC
>TRBV12-5|TRBJ2-7|TRBD1|few
CASGLVLETGAHEQYF
TGTGCTAGTGGTTTGGTACTTGAGACAGGGGCCCACGAGCAGTACTTC
>TRBV2|TRBJ1-6|-|-
CASSEPTGPDSPLHF
TGTGCCAGCAGTGAGCCGACCGGGCCCGATTCACCCCTCCACTTT
>TRBV5-1|TRBJ2-2|-|-
CASSLESDRELFF
TGCGCCAGCAGTCTAGAGAGTGACCGGGAGCTGTTTTTT
>TRBV11-1|TRBJ2-7|-|-
CASSLDSYSYEQYF
TGTGCCAGCAGCTTGGACAGCTACTCCTACGAGCAGTACTTC
>TRBV12-2|TRBJ2-7|-|-
CASRLTWVTSRQKLRYEQYF
TGTGCAAGTCGCCTAACTTGGGTAACCTCCCGACAGAAACTCCGCTACGAGCAGTACTTC
>TRBV6-1|TRBJ2-7|-|-
CASSEIQGLEQYF
TGTGCCAGCAGTGAAATCCAGGGGCTCGAGCAGTACTTC
>TRBV4-1|TRBJ2-1|TRBD1|-
CASSQPGTGAYNEQFF
TGCGCCAGCAGCCAACCCGGGACAGGGGCCTACAATGAGCAGTTCTTC
>TRBV19|TRBJ1-2|-|once
CASSIGLSYGYTF
TGTGCCAGTAGTATTGGGCTGTCTTATGGCTACACCTTC
>TRBV5-4|TRBJ2-2|-|-
CASSLGRSNTGELFF
TGTGCCAGCAGCTTAGGACGTTCGAACACCGGGGAGCTGTTTTTT
>TRBV11-2|TRBJ2-7|TRBD2|-
CASSSTSDYSYEQYF
TGTGCCAGCAGCTCCACTAGCGACTACTCCTACGAGCAGTACTTC
>TRBV4-1|TRBJ1-1|-|-
CASSQVQGPEAFF
TGCGCCAGCAGCCAAGTTCAGGGGCCTGAAGCTTTCTTT
>TRBV5-4|TRBJ2-7|-|-
CASSLSESAWDPYEQYF
TGTGCCAGCAGCTTGAGTGAGTCTGCGTGGGATCCCTACGAGCAGTACTTC
>TRBV28|TRBJ2-3|-|-
CASRRGTLLGDTQYF
TGTGCCAGCCGTCGGGGGACACTTCTTGGAGATACGCAGTATTTT
>TRBV3-1/TRBV3-2|TRBJ2-3|-|-
CASSQRVADTQYF
TGTGCCAGCAGCCAAAGAGTCGCAGATACGCAGTATTTT
>TRBV24-1|TRBJ1-4|-|once
CATHRTANEKLFF
TGTGCCACCCATCGGACGGCAAATGAAAAACTGTTTTTT
>TRBV2|TRBJ1-5|-|-
CASSEAQGDQPQHF
TGTGCCAGCAGTGAAGCACAGGGAGATCAGCCCCAGCATTTT
>TRBV7-9|TRBJ2-4|TRBD1|-
CASSSSRQGTLAKNIQYF
TGTGCCAGCAGCTCCTCTCGACAGGGGACGTTAGCCAAAAACATTCAGTACTTC
>TRBV28|TRBJ1-1|-|-
CASSLRRVANTEAFF
TGTGCCAGCAGTCTACGGAGGGTCGCGAACACTGAAGCTTTCTTT
>TRBV7-2|TRBJ2-5|TRBD2|-
CASSSLAGGPETQYF
TGTGCCAGCAGCTCCTTAGCGGGGGGGCCAGAGACCCAGTACTTC
>TRBV6-5|TRBJ2-3|TRBD2|once
CASSKERGSTDTQYF
TGTGCCAGCAGTAAGGAGCGGGGGAGCACAGATACGCAGTATTTT
>TRBV27|TRBJ1-1|TRBD1|-
CASSPRTGQRGAFF
TGTGCCAGCAGTCCCCGGACAGGGCAAAGGGGAGCTTTCTTT
>TRBV9|TRBJ2-7|TRBD1|few
CASSVGGGAGSEQYF
TGTGCCAGCAGCGTAGGAGGGGGCGCAGGAAGCGAGCAGTACTTC
>TRBV6-2/TRBV6-3|TRBJ1-5|TRBD1|-
CASSQGTGGSLNQPQHF
TGTGCCAGCAGTCAAGGGACAGGGGGATCTCTCAATCAGCCCCAGCATTTT
>TRBV28|TRBJ1-3|-|-
CASADRHAGNTIYF
TGTGCCAGCGCGGACAGACACGCTGGAAACACCATATATTTT
>TRBV5-4|TRBJ2-2|-|-
CASSARTANTGELFF
TGTGCCAGCAGCGCAAGGACGGCAAACACCGGGGAGCTGTTTTTT
>TRBV5-4|TRBJ2-3|-|once
CASSTYTDTQYF
TGTGCCAGCAGCACTTACACAGATACGCAGTATTTT
>TRBV19|TRBJ2-1|-|-
CASSIVSGNYNEQFF
TGTGCCAGTAGTATAGTGTCGGGAAACTACAATGAGCAGTTCTTC
>TRBV28|TRBJ1-3|-|-
CASSFTAGNTIYF
TGTGCCAGCAGTTTTACAGCTGGAAACACCATATATTTT
>TRBV4-3|TRBJ1-5|-|-
CASSQEIGGAGQPQHF
TGCGCCAGCAGCCAAGAAATCGGAGGGGCAGGTCAGCCCCAGCATTTT
>TRBV4-1|TRBJ1-5|-|-
CASSQDRARVGQPQHF
TGCGCCAGCAGCCAAGACCGGGCAAGAGTAGGTCAGCCCCAGCATTTT
>TRBV7-3|TRBJ2-1|TRBD2|-
CASSFSGGPYNEQFF
TGTGCCAGCAGCTTTAGCGGGGGGCCTTACAATGAGCAGTTCTTC
>TRBV7-3|TRBJ2-2|-|-
CASSLTLALGSNTGELFF
TGTGCCAGCAGCTTAACGCTGGCCCTCGGATCGAACACCGGGGAGCTGTTTTTT
>TRBV7-9|TRBJ1-6|TRBD1|once
CASSLEGTGVSPLHF
TGTGCCAGCAGCTTAGAGGGGACAGGGGTTTCACCCCTCCACTTT
>TRBV6-2/TRBV6-3|TRBJ2-1|-|-
CASSRGYEQFF
TGTGCCAGCAGTCGAGGCTATGAGCAGTTCTTC
>TRBV5-1|TRBJ1-6|-|-
CASSLEGQGNSPLHF
TGCGCCAGCAGCTTGGAAGGCCAGGGTAATTCACCCCTCCACTTT
>TRBV7-2|TRBJ1-2|-|-
CASSLKGRDYGYTF
TGTGCCAGCAGCTTGAAGGGTAGAGACTATGGCTACACCTTC
>TRBV19|TRBJ1-2|TRBD1|once
CASIRTGVNYGYTF
TGTGCCAGTATCCGGACAGGGGTTAACTATGGCTACACCTTC
>TRBV18|TRBJ2-1|TRBD1|-
CASSPPTGGNSYNEQFF
TGTGCCAGCTCACCACCAACAGGGGGCAATTCCTACAATGAGCAGTTCTTC
>TRBV7-9|TRBJ2-7|TRBD2|-
CASSPTGLAGEQYF
TGTGCCAGCAGCCCAACAGGACTAGCGGGCGAGCAGTACTTC
>TRBV4-1|TRBJ1-5|-|few
CASSQGPLNQPQHF
TGCGCCAGCAGCCAAGGACCTCTCAATCAGCCCCAGCATTTT
>TRBV5-1|TRBJ2-6|-|-
CASSPLRGAVGANVLTF
TGCGCCAGCAGCCCTCTTCGGGGGGCAGTCGGGGCCAACGTCCTGACTTTC